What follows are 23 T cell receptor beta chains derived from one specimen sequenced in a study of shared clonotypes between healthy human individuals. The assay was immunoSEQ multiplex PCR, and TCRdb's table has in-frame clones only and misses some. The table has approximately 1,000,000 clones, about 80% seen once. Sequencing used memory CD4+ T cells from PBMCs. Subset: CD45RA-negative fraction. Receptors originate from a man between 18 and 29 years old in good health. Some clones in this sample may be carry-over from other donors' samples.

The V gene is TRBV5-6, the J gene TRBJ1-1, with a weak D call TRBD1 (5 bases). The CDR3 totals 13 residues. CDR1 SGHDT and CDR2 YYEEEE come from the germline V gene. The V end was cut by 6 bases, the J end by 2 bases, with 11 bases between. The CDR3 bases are TGTGCCAGCAACGAGGGGATAAACACTGAAGCTTTCTTT. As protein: CASNEGINTEAFF.

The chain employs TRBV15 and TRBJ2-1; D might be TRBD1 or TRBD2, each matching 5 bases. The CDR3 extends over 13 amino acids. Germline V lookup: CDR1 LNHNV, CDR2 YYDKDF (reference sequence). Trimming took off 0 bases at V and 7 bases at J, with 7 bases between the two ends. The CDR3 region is CATSRDEGNEQFF. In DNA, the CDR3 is TGTGCCACCAGCAGAGATGAGGGGAATGAGCAGTTCTTC.

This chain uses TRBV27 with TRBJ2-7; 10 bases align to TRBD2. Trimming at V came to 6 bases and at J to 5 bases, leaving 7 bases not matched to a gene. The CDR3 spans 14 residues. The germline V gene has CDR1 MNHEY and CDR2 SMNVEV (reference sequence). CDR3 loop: CASRRAGGADEQYF. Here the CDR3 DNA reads TGTGCCAGCAGAAGAGCGGGAGGGGCCGACGAGCAGTACTTC.

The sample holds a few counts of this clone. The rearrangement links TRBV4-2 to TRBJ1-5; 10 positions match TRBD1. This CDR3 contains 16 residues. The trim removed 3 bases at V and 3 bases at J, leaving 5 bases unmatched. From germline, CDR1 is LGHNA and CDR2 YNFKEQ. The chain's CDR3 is CASSHTGQGINQPQHF. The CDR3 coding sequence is TGTGCCAGCAGCCACACGGGACAGGGGATCAATCAGCCCCAGCATTTT.

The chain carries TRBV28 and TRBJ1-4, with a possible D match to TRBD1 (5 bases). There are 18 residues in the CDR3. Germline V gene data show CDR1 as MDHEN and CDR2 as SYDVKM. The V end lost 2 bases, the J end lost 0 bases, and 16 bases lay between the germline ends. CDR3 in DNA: TGTGCCAGCAGTTTAGGGGCCTCTTCAACTGCAACTAATGAAAAACTGTTTTTT. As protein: CASSLGASSTATNEKLFF.

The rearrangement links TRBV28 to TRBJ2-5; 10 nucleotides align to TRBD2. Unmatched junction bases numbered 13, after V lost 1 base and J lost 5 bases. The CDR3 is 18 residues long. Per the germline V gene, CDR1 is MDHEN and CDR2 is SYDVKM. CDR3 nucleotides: TGTGCCAGCAGTTTATCTCCCCATGCTAGCGGGAGCTATGAGACCCAGTACTTC. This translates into CASSLSPHASGSYETQYF.

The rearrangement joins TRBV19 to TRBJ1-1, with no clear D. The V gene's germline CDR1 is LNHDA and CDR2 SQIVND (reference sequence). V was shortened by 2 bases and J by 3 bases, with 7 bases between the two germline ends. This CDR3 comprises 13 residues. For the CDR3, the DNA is TGTGCCAGTAGTATAAAACAGTACACTGAAGCTTTCTTT. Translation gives CASSIKQYTEAFF.

For the CDR3, the DNA is TGCGCCAGCAGCCGCGGACTAGCGGGTTCGGAGACCCAGTACTTC. Protein: CASSRGLAGSETQYF. The rearrangement uses TRBV4-1 and TRBJ2-5; 11 nucleotides match TRBD2. CDR3 length equals 15 residues. Germline lookup yields CDR1 MGHRA and CDR2 YSYEKL. V lost 4 bases to trimming and J lost 5 bases; unmatched junction nucleotides: 6.

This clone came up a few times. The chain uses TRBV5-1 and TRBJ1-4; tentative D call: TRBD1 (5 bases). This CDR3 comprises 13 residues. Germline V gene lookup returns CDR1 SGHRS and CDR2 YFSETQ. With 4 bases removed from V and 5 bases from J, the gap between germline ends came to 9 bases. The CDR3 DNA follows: TGCGCCAGCAGCGAGGGGTCAAATGAAAAACTGTTTTTT. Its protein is CASSEGSNEKLFF.

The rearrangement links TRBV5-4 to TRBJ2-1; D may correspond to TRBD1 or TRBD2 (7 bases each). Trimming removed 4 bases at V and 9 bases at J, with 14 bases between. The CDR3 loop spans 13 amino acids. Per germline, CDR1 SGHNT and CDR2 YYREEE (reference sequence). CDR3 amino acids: CASSPRGGGEQFF. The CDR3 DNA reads TGTGCCAGCAGCCCCAGGGGGGGTGGTGAGCAGTTCTTC.

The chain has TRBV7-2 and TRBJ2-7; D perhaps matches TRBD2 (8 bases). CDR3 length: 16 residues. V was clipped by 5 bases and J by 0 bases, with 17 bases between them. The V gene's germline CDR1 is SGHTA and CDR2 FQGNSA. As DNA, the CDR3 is TGTGCCAGCAGCCGGTCGGGAGGGACAGTCTCCTACGAGCAGTACTTC. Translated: CASSRSGGTVSYEQYF. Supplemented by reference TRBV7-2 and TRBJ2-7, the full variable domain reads GAGVSQSPSNKVTEKGKDVELRCDPISGHTALYWYRQSLGQGLEFLIYFQGNSAPDKSGLPSDRFSAERTGGSVSTLTIQRTQQEDSAVYLCASSRSGGTVSYEQYFGPGTRLTVT.

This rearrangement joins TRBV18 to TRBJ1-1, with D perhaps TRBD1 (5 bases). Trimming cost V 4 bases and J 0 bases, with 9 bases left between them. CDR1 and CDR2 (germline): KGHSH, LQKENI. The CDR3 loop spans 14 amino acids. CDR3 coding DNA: TGTGCCAGCTCACTGCGACAGTTGAACACTGAAGCTTTCTTT. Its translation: CASSLRQLNTEAFF. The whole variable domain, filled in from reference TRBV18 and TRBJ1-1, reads NAGVMQNPRHLVRRRGQEARLRCSPMKGHSHVYWYRQLPEEGLKFMVYLQKENIIDESGMPKERFSAEFPKEGPSILRIQQVVRGDSAAYFCASSLRQLNTEAFFGQGTRLTVV.

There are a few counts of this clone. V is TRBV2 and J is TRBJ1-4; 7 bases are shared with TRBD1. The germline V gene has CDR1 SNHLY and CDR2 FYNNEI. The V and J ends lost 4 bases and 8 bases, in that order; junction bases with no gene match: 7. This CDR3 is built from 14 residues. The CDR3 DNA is TGTGCCAGCAGTGCCTCGGACAGGAGCGAAAAACTGTTTTTT. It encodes CASSASDRSEKLFF.

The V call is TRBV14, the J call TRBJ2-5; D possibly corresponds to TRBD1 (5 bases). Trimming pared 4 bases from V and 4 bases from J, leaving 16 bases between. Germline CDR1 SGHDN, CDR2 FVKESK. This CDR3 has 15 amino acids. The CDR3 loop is CASSLSQGFGETQYF. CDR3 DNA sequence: TGTGCCAGCAGCCTCTCCCAGGGTTTCGGAGAGACCCAGTACTTC.

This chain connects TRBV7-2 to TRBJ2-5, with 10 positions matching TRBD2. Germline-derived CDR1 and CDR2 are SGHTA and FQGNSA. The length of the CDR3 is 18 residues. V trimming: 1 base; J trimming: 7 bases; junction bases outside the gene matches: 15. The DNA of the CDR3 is TGTGCCAGCAGCTTAGTTCTCGCTAGAGCGGGGGGGTGGGCGACCCAGTACTTC. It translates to CASSLVLARAGGWATQYF.

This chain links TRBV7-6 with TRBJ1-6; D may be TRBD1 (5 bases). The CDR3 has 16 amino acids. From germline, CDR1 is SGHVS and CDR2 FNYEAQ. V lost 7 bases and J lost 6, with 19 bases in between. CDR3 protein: CASTEGQGLGNSPLHF. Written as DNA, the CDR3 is TGTGCCAGCACCGAGGGGCAGGGACTGGGTAATTCACCCCTCCACTTT.

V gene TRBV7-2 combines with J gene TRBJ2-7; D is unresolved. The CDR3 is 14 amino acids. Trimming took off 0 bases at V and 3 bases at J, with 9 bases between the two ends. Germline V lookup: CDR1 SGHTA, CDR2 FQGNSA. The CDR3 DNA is TGTGCCAGCAGCTTAGCGGTGGCTAGCTACGAGCAGTACTTC. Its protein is CASSLAVASYEQYF.

The CDR3 DNA follows: TGCAGCGTGACGGACACAAATCCTGAAAAACTGTTTTTT. Its translation is CSVTDTNPEKLFF. This chain uses TRBV29-1 with TRBJ1-4; D may be TRBD1 (5 bases). With 6 bases removed from V and 7 bases from J, the gap between germline ends came to 15 bases. The CDR3 runs to 13 residues. Germline V lookup: CDR1 SQVTM, CDR2 ANQGSEA.

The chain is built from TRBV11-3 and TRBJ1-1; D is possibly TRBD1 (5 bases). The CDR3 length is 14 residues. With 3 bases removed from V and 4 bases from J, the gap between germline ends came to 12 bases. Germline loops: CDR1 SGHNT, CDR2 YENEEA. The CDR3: CASSFGGSGTEAFF. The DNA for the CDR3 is TGTGCCAGCAGCTTCGGGGGATCGGGCACTGAAGCTTTCTTT.

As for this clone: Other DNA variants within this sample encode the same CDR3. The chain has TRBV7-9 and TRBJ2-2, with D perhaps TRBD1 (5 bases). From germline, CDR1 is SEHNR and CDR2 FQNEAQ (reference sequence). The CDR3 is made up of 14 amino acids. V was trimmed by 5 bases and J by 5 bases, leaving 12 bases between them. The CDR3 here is CASSLRVATGELFF. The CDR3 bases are TGTGCCAGCAGCCTCAGGGTTGCGACCGGGGAGCTGTTTTTT.

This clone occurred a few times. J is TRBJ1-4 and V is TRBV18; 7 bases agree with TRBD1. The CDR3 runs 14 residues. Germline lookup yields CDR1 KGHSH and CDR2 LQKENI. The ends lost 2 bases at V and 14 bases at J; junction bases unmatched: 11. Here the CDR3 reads CASSPKTGERWLFF. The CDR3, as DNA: TGTGCCAGCTCACCAAAAACAGGGGAGAGATGGCTGTTTTTT.

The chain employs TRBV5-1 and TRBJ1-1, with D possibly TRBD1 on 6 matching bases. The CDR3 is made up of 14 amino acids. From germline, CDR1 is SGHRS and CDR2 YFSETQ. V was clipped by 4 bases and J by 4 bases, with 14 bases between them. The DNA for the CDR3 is TGCGCCAGCAGCCCCACCGTAGGGGGCACTGAAGCTTTCTTT. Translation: CASSPTVGGTEAFF.

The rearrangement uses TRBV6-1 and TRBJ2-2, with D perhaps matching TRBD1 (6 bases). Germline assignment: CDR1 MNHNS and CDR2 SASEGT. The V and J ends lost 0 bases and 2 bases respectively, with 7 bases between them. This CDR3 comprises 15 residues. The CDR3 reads CASSEARGNTGELFF. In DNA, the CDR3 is TGTGCCAGCAGTGAAGCCAGGGGTAACACCGGGGAGCTGTTTTTT.